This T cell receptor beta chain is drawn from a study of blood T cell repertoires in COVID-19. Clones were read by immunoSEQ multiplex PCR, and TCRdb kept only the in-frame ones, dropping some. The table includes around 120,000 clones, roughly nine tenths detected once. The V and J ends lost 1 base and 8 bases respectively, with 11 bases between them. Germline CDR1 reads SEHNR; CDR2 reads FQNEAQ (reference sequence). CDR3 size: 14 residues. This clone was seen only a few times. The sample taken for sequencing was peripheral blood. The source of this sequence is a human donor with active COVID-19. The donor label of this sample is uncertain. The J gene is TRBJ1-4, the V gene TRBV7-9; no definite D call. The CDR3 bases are TGTGCCAGCAGCTTAGTTGGGAGCGGAGAAAAACTGTTTTTT. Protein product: CASSLVGSGEKLFF.